This paragraph reports one T cell receptor (beta chain). Its target is not known. The sample originates from a study of T cell responses to AZD1222 COVID-19 vaccine. Across the study: The analysis combined second doses at about 4 or about 12 weeks.

The CDR3 totals 15 residues. V was shortened by 5 bases and J by 4 bases, with 18 bases between the two germline ends. The germline gives CDR1 SGHAT, CDR2 FQNNGV. Study observations and caveats: Just a handful of AZD1222 recipients were seropositive at baseline. Spike regions recognized by vaccine-associated CD4 TCRs spanned the protein, led by 160-218 and 743-854.

Here immunoSEQ multiplex PCR was the method, and the copy in TCRdb shows in-frame clones only, minus some. The table includes around 200,000 clones, roughly 88% detected once. This sequence joins TRBV11-2 and TRBJ2-7; D unclear. The material sequenced was peripheral blood, taken on day 0 of AZD1222 vaccination. The receptor's source is an adult in good health. CDR3 DNA: TGTGCCAGCAGCCCACCCGGGTTTGATGGGTACGAGCAGTACTTC. Its translation is CASSPPGFDGYEQYF.